The T cell receptor (beta chain) under discussion was sequenced for a study of radiation and T cells in renal cell carcinoma. This clone was seen once. Its antigen remains unknown. Unmatched junction bases numbered 5, after V lost 5 bases and J lost 3 bases. Germline V CDR1 and CDR2: SGDLS, YYNGEE. The CDR3 contains 15 residues. As to time point: blood 2 weeks post-SBRT. Treatment described: 15 Gy SBRT to primary tumor, nephrectomy 4 weeks later. This renal cell carcinoma was of the clear cell type. Repertoires were generated with immunoSEQ multiplex PCR, while TCRdb's copy carries only in-frame clones and drops some. The sample records 70,000 to 100,000 clones, around 86% being singletons. Regarding the study as a whole: Baseline intratumoral clonotype presence is unknown without pretreatment biopsies. In blood, top tumor clones expanded by 2 weeks, shrinking by 4.

This chain links TRBV9 with TRBJ2-5, with 12 bases fitting TRBD2. Material: blood, obtained from a patient whose treatment included radiotherapy and nephrectomy. The sequence was collected from a woman aged 45-60 years with renal cell carcinoma. The CDR3 coding sequence is TGTGCCAGCAGGAGTCTAGCGGGAGGGAAAGAGACCCAGTACTTC. Translating it yields CASRSLAGGKETQYF.